This T cell receptor (beta chain) came from a study of blood T cell repertoires in COVID-19. Study as a whole: Collection of acute and convalescent COVID-19 samples took place in the United States, Italy and Spain. Nucleic acid was either cDNA or gDNA, and it came from T cells, B-cell-depleted T cells, or PBMCs.

This clone was detected only a few times. Cohort allocation depended upon clinical history that participants reported. Each recovered donor of Cohort 3 presented with two negative PCRs, clearance, or symptom resolution. Some clones are missing from TCRdb's copy, which holds only in-frame ones; the method was immunoSEQ multiplex PCR. The sample has approximately 490,000 clones, roughly 87% seen once; the top ten hold 0.65% to 0.9%. The sequenced material came from PBMCs or T cells enriched from blood (not recorded which). The receptor was derived from a young woman who had recovered from COVID-19.

The CDR3 reads CASSKDTLTYEQYF. As DNA, the CDR3 is TGTGCCAGCAGCAAGGACACCTTGACCTACGAGCAGTACTTC. The genes are TRBV2 and TRBJ2-7; D perhaps matches TRBD1 (5 bases). The V gene lost 6 bases and the J gene lost 2 bases, with 14 bases spanning the gap. Germline V lookup: CDR1 SNHLY, CDR2 FYNNEI. The length of the CDR3 is 14 residues.